The clone carrying this T cell receptor (beta chain) occurred many times. The antigen is not known. It was with unique molecular identifiers that the TCRbeta library was prepared. One entry per CDR3 protein, called by TCRdb with MiXCR from the PCR reads. The sample records 150,000 to 250,000 distinct CDR3 sequences, 5% to 6.5% being singletons. The sample belongs to a study of T-cell reconstitution after alpha-beta-depleted transplantation in children. The CDR3 sequence is 12 residues long. Germline CDR1 and CDR2: SEHNR and FQNEAQ (reference sequence). The germline V and J ends were trimmed by 8 bases and 3 bases, with 10 bases remaining between them. Study-level findings and limits: Roughly two months post-transplant, alpha-beta T cells reportedly originated from several hundred graft clones that had expanded. The origin of high day-60 TCRbeta diversity in some patients lay in surviving recipient T cells and thymic progenitors. T cells produced anew were the main source of T-cell counts and diversity one year after transplant.

The sequencing used PBMCs, collected before TCRalphabeta/CD19-depleted stem cell transplant. The chain is built from TRBV7-9 and TRBJ2-5; D unresolved. The source of this sequence is a girl in the first two years of life with combined immunodeficiency, due to receive a stem cell transplant. The CDR3 loop is CASRALEETQYF. In nucleotides, the CDR3 is TGTGCCAGCCGAGCCTTGGAAGAGACCCAGTACTTC.